The next 9 T cell receptor beta chains were all read from a single sample in a study of control samples from healthy donors and cancer patients. Assay used: immunoSEQ multiplex PCR; TCRdb lists only in-frame clones, some missing. The table has 96,000 or so clones, 90% to 95% seen once; the top ten hold around 8.2%. Source material: blood. The origin of the receptors is a young man in good health.

This chain links TRBV24-1 with TRBJ2-3; 8 positions match TRBD1. The CDR3 length is 16 residues. Germline V gene lookup returns CDR1 KGHDR and CDR2 SFDVKD. V lost 1 base and J lost 4; bases outside the gene matches: 6. CDR3 nucleotide sequence: TGTGCCACCAGTGATTTCGGAGAGACAGGGGCAGATACGCAGTATTTT. Protein product: CATSDFGETGADTQYF.

The rearrangement uses TRBV11-2 and TRBJ1-3, with D uncertain. Germline values: CDR1 SGHAT, CDR2 FQNNGV. V was pared by 6 bases and J by 1 base, with 13 bases between. The CDR3 runs to 15 residues. The DNA of the CDR3 is TGTGCCAGCAGTCCGGAGGGATGGTCTGGAAACACCATATATTTT. It codes for CASSPEGWSGNTIYF.

V usage is TRBV18 and J usage is TRBJ1-1; 10 bases are a match to TRBD1. The CDR3 extends over 16 amino acids. Germline CDR1 KGHSH, CDR2 LQKENI. V dropped 3 bases and J dropped 3; count of bases not matched to a gene: 7. The CDR3 reads CASSPRQGATDTEAFF. DNA of the CDR3: TGTGCCAGCTCACCCCGACAGGGGGCAACGGACACTGAAGCTTTCTTT.

The V call is TRBV11-2, the J call TRBJ1-2, with a tentative D call TRBD1 (5 bases). With 1 base removed from V and 3 bases from J, the gap between germline ends came to 9 bases. Germline CDR1 SGHAT, CDR2 FQNNGV. CDR3 length: 14 residues. As DNA, the CDR3 is TGTGCCAGCAGCTTAGGTGACAGCCACTATGGCTACACCTTC. Protein sequence: CASSLGDSHYGYTF.

This chain uses TRBV3-1 (or the pseudogene TRBV3-2) with TRBJ2-7; D not resolved. V lost 1 base, J lost 6 bases, and 7 bases lay in between. The CDR3 runs 12 residues. Germline assignment: CDR1 LGHDT and CDR2 YNNKEL (reference sequence). CDR3 DNA sequence: TGTGCCAGCAGCCAAGCGTCAATCGAGCAGTACTTC. Protein sequence: CASSQASIEQYF.

CDR3 amino acids: CASSLEGTEYYEQYF. The CDR3, as DNA: TGTGCCAGCAGCTTAGAAGGGACGGAATACTACGAGCAGTACTTC. V and J are TRBV7-2 and TRBJ2-7, with D perhaps TRBD1 or TRBD2 (5 bases each). There are 15 residues in the CDR3. Trimming stripped 1 base from V and 3 bases from J, with 13 bases between. Germline V gives CDR1 SGHTA, CDR2 FQGNSA. Filled out from reference TRBV7-2 and TRBJ2-7, the complete variable domain reads GAGVSQSPSNKVTEKGKDVELRCDPISGHTALYWYRQSLGQGLEFLIYFQGNSAPDKSGLPSDRFSAERTGGSVSTLTIQRTQQEDSAVYLCASSLEGTEYYEQYFGPGTRLTVT.

The chain has TRBV5-1 and TRBJ1-3; a weak D match, TRBD1 (5 bases). In germline, CDR1 is SGHRS, CDR2 YFSETQ. With 2 bases removed from V and 0 bases from J, the gap between germline ends came to 12 bases. The CDR3 is 16 amino acids. CDR3 nucleotide sequence: TGCGCCAGCAGCTTCGACAGTAAGAGCTCTGGAAACACCATATATTTT. As protein: CASSFDSKSSGNTIYF. Variable domain in full (rest from reference TRBV5-1 and TRBJ1-3): KAGVTQTPRYLIKTRGQQVTLSCSPISGHRSVSWYQQTPGQGLQFLFEYFSETQRNKGNFPGRFSGRQFSNSRSEMNVSTLELGDSALYLCASSFDSKSSGNTIYFGEGSWLTVV.

This chain connects TRBV6-5 to TRBJ2-7; 8 bases agree with TRBD1. After removal of 2 bases from V and 4 bases from J, the junction contained 7 bases not matched to a gene. Looked up from germline, CDR1 is MNHEY and CDR2 is SVGAGI. The CDR3 totals 15 residues. The CDR3 protein is CASSYTGGRIYEQYF. For the CDR3, the DNA is TGTGCCAGCAGTTACACAGGGGGGCGGATTTACGAGCAGTACTTC.

The chain employs TRBV30 and TRBJ2-7; either TRBD1 or TRBD2 may supply D (5 bases each). Germline CDR1 is GTSNPN and CDR2 is SVGIG (reference sequence). Trimming removed 5 bases from V and 2 bases from J, with 13 bases in between. This CDR3 spans 13 amino acids. Here the CDR3 reads CAWAGTLTYEQYF. The CDR3 nucleotides read TGTGCCTGGGCCGGGACCCTCACCTACGAGCAGTACTTC. The complete variable domain, with remaining parts taken from reference TRBV30 and TRBJ2-7, reads SQTIHQWPATLVQPVGSPLSLECTVEGTSNPNLYWYRQAAGRGLQLLFYSVGIGQISSEVPQNLSASRPQDRQFILSSKKLLLSDSGFYLCAWAGTLTYEQYFGPGTRLTVT.